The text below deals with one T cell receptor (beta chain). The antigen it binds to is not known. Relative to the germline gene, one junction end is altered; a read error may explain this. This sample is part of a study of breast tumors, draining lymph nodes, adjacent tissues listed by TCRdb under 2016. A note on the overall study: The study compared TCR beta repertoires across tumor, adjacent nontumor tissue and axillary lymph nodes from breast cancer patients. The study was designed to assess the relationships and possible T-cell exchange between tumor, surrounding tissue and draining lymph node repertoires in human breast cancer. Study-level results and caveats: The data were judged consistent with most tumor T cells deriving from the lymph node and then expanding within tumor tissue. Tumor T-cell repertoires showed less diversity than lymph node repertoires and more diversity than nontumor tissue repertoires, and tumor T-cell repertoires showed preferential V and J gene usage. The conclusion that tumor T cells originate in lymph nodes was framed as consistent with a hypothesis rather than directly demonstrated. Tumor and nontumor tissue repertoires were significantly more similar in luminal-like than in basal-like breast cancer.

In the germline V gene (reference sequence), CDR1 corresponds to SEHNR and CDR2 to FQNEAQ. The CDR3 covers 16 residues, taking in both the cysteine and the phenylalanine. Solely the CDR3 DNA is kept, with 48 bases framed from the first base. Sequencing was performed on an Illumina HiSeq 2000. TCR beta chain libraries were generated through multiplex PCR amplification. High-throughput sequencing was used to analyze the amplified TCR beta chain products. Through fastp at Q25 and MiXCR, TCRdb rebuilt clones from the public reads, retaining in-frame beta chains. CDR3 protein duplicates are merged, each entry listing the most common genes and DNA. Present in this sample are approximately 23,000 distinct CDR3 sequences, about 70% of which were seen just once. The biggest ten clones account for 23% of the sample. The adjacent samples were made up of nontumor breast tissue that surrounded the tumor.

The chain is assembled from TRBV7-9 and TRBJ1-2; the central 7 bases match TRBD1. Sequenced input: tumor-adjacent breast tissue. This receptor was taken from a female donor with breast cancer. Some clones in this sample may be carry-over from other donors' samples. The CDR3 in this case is CASSLEGWDRNYGCTF. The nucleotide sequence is TGTGCCAGCAGCTTAGAGGGGTGGGACAGAAACTATGGCTGCACCTTC.